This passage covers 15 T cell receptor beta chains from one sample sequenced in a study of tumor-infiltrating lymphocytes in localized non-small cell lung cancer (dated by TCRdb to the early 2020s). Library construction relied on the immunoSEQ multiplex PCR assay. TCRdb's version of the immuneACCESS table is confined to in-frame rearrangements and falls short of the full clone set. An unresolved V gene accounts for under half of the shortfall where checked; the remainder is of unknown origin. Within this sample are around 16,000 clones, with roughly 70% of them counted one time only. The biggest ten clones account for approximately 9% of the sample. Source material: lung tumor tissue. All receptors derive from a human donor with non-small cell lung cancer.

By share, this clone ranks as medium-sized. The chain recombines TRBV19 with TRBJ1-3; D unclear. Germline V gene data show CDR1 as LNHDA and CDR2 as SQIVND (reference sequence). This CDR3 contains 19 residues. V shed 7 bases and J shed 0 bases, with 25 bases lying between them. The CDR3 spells CASTRMKKEGIGSGNTIYF. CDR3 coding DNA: TGTGCCAGTACCCGAATGAAAAAGGAAGGGATCGGCTCTGGAAACACCATATATTTT. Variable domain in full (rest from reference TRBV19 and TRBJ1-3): DGGITQSPKYLFRKEGQNVTLSCEQNLNHDAMYWYRQDPGQGLRLIYYSQIVNDFQKGDIAEGYSVSREKKESFPLTVTSAQKNPTAFYLCASTRMKKEGIGSGNTIYFGEGSWLTVV.

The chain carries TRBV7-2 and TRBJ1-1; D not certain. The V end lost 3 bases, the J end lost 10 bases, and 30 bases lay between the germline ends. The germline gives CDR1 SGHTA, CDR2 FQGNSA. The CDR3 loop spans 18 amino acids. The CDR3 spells CASSLFFQSPGRPWGAFF. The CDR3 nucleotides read TGTGCCAGCAGCTTGTTCTTCCAGAGTCCGGGCAGACCATGGGGAGCTTTCTTT. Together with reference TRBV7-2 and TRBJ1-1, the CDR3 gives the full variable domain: GAGVSQSPSNKVTEKGKDVELRCDPISGHTALYWYRQSLGQGLEFLIYFQGNSAPDKSGLPSDRFSAERTGGSVSTLTIQRTQQEDSAVYLCASSLFFQSPGRPWGAFFGQGTRLTVV.

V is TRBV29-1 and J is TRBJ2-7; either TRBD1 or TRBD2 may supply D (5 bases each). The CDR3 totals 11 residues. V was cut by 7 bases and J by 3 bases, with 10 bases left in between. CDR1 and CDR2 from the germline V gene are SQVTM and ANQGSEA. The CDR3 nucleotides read TGCAGCGGAGGGGACCGCTACGAGCAGTACTTC. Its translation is CSGGDRYEQYF.

CDR3 sequence (DNA): TGTGCCAGCAGTGACGGGACTAGCGGGAGGGAAAGCACAGATACGCAGTATTTT. It encodes CASSDGTSGRESTDTQYF. The chain has TRBV2 and TRBJ2-3; TRBD2 agrees at 16 bases. The CDR3 extends over 18 amino acids. CDR1 and CDR2 (germline): SNHLY, FYNNEI. With V trimmed by 3 bases and J by 0 bases, 3 bases remained unmatched.

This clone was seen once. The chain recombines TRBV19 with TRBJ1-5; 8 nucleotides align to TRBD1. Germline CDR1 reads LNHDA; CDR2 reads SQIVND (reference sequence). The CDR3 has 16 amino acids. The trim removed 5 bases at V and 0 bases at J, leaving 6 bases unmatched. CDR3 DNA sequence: TGTGCCAGTAGTCCAAGACAGGGGAATAGCAATCAGCCCCAGCATTTT. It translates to CASSPRQGNSNQPQHF.

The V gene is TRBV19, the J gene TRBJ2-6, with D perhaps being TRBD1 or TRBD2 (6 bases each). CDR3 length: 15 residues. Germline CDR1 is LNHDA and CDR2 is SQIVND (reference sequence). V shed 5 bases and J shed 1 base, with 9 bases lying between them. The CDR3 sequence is CASSGGLSGANVLTF. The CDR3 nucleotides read TGTGCCAGTAGTGGGGGGCTTTCTGGGGCCAACGTCCTGACTTTC.

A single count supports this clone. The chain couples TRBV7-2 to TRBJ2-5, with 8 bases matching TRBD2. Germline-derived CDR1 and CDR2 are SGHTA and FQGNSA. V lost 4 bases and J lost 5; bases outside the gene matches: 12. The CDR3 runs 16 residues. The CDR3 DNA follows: TGTGCCAGCAGCTCGAAAAAAAGCGGGAGTCGGGAGACCCAGTACTTC. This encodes CASSSKKSGSRETQYF.

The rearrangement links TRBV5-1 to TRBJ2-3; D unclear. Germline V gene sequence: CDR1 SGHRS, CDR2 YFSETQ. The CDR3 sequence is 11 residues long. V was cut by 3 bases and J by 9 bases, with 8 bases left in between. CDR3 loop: CASSSMETQYF. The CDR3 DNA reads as TGCGCCAGCAGCTCGATGGAGACGCAGTATTTT.

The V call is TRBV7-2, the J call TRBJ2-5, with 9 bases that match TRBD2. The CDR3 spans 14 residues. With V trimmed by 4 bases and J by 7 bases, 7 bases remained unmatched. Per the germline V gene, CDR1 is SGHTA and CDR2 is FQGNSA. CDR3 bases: TGTGCCAGCAGCTCTAGCGGGGCTCGGAGGACCCAGTACTTC. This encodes CASSSSGARRTQYF.

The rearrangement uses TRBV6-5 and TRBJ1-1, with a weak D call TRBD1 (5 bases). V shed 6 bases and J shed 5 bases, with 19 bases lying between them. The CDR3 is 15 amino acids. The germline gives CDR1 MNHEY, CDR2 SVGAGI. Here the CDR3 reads CASRGKASGQTEAFF. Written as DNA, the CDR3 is TGTGCCAGCAGAGGTAAAGCATCAGGGCAAACTGAAGCTTTCTTT.

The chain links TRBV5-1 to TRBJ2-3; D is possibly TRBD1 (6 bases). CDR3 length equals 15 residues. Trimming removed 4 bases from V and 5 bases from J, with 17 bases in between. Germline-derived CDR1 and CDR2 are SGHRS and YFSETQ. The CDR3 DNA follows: TGCGCCAGCAGCCCCGCTATAACAGGGCTAGATACGCAGTATTTT. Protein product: CASSPAITGLDTQYF.

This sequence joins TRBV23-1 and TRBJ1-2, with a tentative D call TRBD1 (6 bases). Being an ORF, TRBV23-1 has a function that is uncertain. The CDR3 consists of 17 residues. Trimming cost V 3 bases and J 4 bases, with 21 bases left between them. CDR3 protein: CASSHGQPRRSFYGYTF. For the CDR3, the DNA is TGCGCCAGCAGTCACGGACAGCCACGACGGAGCTTCTATGGCTACACCTTC.

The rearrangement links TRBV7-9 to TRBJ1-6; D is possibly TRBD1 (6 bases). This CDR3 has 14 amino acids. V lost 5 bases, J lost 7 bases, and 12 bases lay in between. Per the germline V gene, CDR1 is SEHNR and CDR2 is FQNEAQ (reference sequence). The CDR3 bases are TGTGCCAGCAGCACTTGGACAGACAATTCACCCCTCCACTTT. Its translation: CASSTWTDNSPLHF.

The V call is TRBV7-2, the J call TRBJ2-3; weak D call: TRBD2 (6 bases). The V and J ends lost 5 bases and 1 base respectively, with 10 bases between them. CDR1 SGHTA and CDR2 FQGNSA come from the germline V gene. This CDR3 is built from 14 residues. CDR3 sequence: CASSPGLGTDTQYF. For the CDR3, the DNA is TGTGCCAGCAGCCCGGGACTTGGCACAGATACGCAGTATTTT.

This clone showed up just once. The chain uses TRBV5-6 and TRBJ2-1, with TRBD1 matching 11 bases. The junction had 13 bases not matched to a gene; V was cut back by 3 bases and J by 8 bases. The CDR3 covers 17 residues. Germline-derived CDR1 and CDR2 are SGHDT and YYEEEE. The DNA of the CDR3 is TGTGCCAGCAGCTGGACCGGACAGGGGGCGCGTATGCATGAGCAGTTCTTC. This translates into CASSWTGQGARMHEQFF.